Presented here are 4 T cell receptor beta chains from one specimen sequenced in a study of spatial heterogeneity in lung cancer (dated by TCRdb to the late 2010s). Receptor libraries were prepared by 5' RACE. The run used a NextSeq 500. The public reads were reanalyzed by TCRdb: fastp trimming at Q25, MiXCR alignment, in-frame beta chains only. Rows merge per CDR3 protein into single entries with the most common DNA and genes. The sample table records around 120,000 distinct CDR3 sequences; 9% to 15% of these occur just once. The ten most abundant clones make up roughly 17% of the sample. In light of the paper, this sample's time point label describes: blood at routine non-recurrence follow-up after resection. Without any cell sorting, TCR sequencing was performed on whole RNA extracted either from tumor and nontumor lung tissue or from cryopreserved PBMC samples. This specimen consisted of PBMCs, obtained at follow-up. Source of these receptors: a male donor with early-stage non-small cell lung cancer.

This clonotype was picked up many times. The CDR3 DNA sequence: TGTGCCAGCAACCACGACAGGGGGCACGGCGAGCAGTACTTC. Its translation is CASNHDRGHGEQYF. This chain joins TRBV28 and TRBJ2-7; 10 bases line up with TRBD1. The length of the CDR3 is 14 residues. The V segment lost 7 bases and the J segment 6 bases; nucleotides outside the gene matches: 9. Germline V gene sequence: CDR1 MDHEN, CDR2 SYDVKM.

This clonotype was recorded many times. The chain uses TRBV29-1 and TRBJ2-1; TRBD1 matches 7 bases. V was pared by 3 bases and J by 0 bases, with 5 bases of the junction left unmatched. This CDR3 region has 15 residues. CDR1 and CDR2 (germline): SQVTM, ANQGSEA. The CDR3 nucleotides read TGCAGCGTTGAGGGACAGAGTAGCTCCTACAATGAGCAGTTCTTC. This gives the protein CSVEGQSSSYNEQFF.

This clonotype showed up many times. This chain links TRBV7-2 with TRBJ1-2, with D maybe TRBD1 (5 bases). The V and J ends lost 5 bases and 4 bases respectively, with 11 bases between them. The CDR3 loop spans 13 amino acids. Germline values: CDR1 SGHTA, CDR2 FQGNSA. The CDR3 DNA reads TGTGCCAGCAGCCCTTTAAGGGGCTATGGCTACACCTTC. It is translated as CASSPLRGYGYTF.

The chain is built from TRBV18 and TRBJ1-2; 7 bases fit TRBD1. The CDR3 totals 14 residues. The trim removed 4 bases at V and 4 bases at J, leaving 6 bases unmatched. Germline assignment: CDR1 KGHSH and CDR2 LQKENI. CDR3 loop: CASSRAEGAYGYTF. CDR3 DNA sequence: TGTGCCAGCTCACGCGCAGAGGGGGCCTATGGCTACACCTTC.